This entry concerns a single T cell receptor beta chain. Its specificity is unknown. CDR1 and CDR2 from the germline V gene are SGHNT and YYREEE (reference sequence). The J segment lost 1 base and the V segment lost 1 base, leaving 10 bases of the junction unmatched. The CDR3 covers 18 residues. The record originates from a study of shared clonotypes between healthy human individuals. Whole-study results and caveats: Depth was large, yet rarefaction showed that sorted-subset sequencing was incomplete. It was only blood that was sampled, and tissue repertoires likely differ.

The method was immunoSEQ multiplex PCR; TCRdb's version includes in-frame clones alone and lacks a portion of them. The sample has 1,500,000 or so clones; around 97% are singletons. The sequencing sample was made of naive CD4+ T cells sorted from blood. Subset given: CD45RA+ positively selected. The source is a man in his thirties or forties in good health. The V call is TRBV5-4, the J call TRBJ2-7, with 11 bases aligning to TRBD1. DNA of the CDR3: TGTGCCAGCAGCTTGCTGGGACAGGGGGACTTCCAATCCTACGAGCAGTACTTC. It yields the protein CASSLLGQGDFQSYEQYF.